This T cell receptor (beta chain) stems from a study of cytomegalovirus exposure and HLA in healthy donors. Study information: As an earlier analysis found, around 170 million T cells yielded over 95 million unique TCR beta sequences. Overall study results and limits: TCR beta V- and J-gene trimming, according to a later analysis, was linked to a missense DCLRE1C variant.

This clone was recorded once. Antigen specificity is unknown. Germline CDR1 is SGHTA and CDR2 is FQGTGA. This CDR3 is built from 14 residues. V was clipped by 3 bases and J by 2 bases, with 9 bases between them. The PCR made use of 60 Vbeta and 13 Jbeta primers. In the original processing: About 12 million of the 80 million or so unique TCR beta chains counted in a later analysis were shared. Profiled with immunoSEQ multiplex PCR; TCRdb holds only in-frame clones, not every one. That table is the source of V, J and clone size, and D and trimming were worked out from the DNA. This table holds about 220,000 clones, more than 60% found once.

The chain is built from TRBV7-3 and TRBJ2-3, with D maybe TRBD1 (5 bases). Sequencing used PBMCs. This TCR derives from a woman under 40 in good health and CMV-seronegative. CDR3 residues: CASSFQGPTDTQYF. Written as DNA, the CDR3 is TGTGCCAGCAGCTTCCAGGGCCCCACAGATACGCAGTATTTT.